This TCR beta chain was profiled in a study of identical twins. General study points: Beta out-of-frame sequences showed weaker excess sharing between twins.

J lost 2 bases, V lost 4 bases, and 6 bases had no gene match. The V gene's germline CDR1 is SEHNR and CDR2 FQNEAQ (reference sequence). The CDR3 is made up of 16 amino acids. Concerning this clonotype: No antigen is known for it.

Unique molecular identifiers were in the cDNA, with template-switch universal primer binding. TCRdb recomputed calls from the 5' RACE reads with MiXCR, one row per CDR3 protein. The repertoire holds hundreds of thousands of distinct CDR3 sequences, with 9% to 15% as singletons. The data were also submitted as part of a second study, on yellow fever vaccine responses in identical twins. That paper states: It has been reported that, in twins, the vaccine T cell response seemed partly convergent and partly personalized.

This clonotype was sampled from a woman aged 18-35 years in good health. Sequencing input: CD8+ T cells sorted from blood. The rearrangement joins TRBV7-9 to TRBJ2-1, with 9 positions matching TRBD2. CDR3 sequence reads: CASSSGAGGPYNEQFF. In DNA, the CDR3 is TGTGCCAGCAGCTCAGGAGCGGGAGGCCCCTACAATGAGCAGTTCTTC.